What follows are 18 T cell receptor beta chains derived from one specimen sequenced in a study of cytomegalovirus exposure and HLA in healthy donors. This PCR relied on a set of 60 Vbeta primers and 13 Jbeta primers. Generated by immunoSEQ multiplex PCR, the TCRdb table keeps only in-frame clones and is missing some. The sample contains approximately 120,000 clones, roughly 80% of which appear only once. The specimen was PBMCs. All receptors come from a woman between 35 and 50 years old in good health and CMV-seronegative.

The rearrangement uses TRBV10-1 and TRBJ1-1; maybe TRBD1 (6 bases). The CDR3 runs 13 residues. Trimming removed 6 bases at V and 0 bases at J, with 8 bases between. CDR1 is WNHNN and CDR2 is SYGVQD in the germline V gene (reference sequence). CDR3 residues: CASRGGLNTEAFF. DNA for the CDR3: TGCGCCAGCAGAGGGGGTTTGAACACTGAAGCTTTCTTT.

The V gene is TRBV19, the J gene TRBJ2-1; 9 nucleotides align to TRBD2. V was pared by 8 bases and J by 4 bases, with 3 bases of the junction left unmatched. The CDR3 has 13 residues. CDR1 and CDR2 (germline): LNHDA, SQIVND (reference sequence). The CDR3 region is CASALAGYNEQFF. The DNA for the CDR3 is TGTGCCAGTGCTCTAGCGGGGTACAATGAGCAGTTCTTC.

This chain connects TRBV18 to TRBJ1-5; no reliable D call. This CDR3 is built from 13 residues. From germline, CDR1 is KGHSH and CDR2 LQKENI. Trimming cost V 0 bases and J 5 bases, with 5 bases left between them. Here the CDR3 DNA reads TGTGCCAGCTCACCACCGGGCCATCAGCCCCAGCATTTT. This codes for CASSPPGHQPQHF.

This CDR3 reads CASSNDFRSLHF. For the CDR3, the DNA is TGTGCCAGCAGCAACGACTTTAGATCCCTCCACTTT. The gene calls are TRBV28 and TRBJ1-6, with D unclear. Germline CDR1 reads MDHEN; CDR2 reads SYDVKM. The CDR3 covers 12 residues. Trimming stripped 6 bases from V and 14 bases from J, with 14 bases between.

This chain uses TRBV10-2 with TRBJ1-1, with TRBD1 as a possible D gene (5 bases). The V end was cut by 3 bases, the J end by 2 bases, with 19 bases between. The length of the CDR3 is 17 residues. Germline CDR1 is WSHSY and CDR2 is SAAADI. The CDR3 sequence: CASSERIFGQRNTEAFF. The DNA of the CDR3 is TGCGCCAGCAGTGAAAGAATATTTGGACAACGAAACACTGAAGCTTTCTTT.

The chain links TRBV7-2 to TRBJ2-1, with TRBD2 as a possible D gene (6 bases). The length of the CDR3 is 15 residues. V was cut by 5 bases and J by 7 bases, with 18 bases left in between. Germline CDR1 SGHTA, CDR2 FQGNSA. CDR3 residues: CASSAMGLAGNEQFF. The CDR3 nucleotides are TGTGCCAGCAGCGCCATGGGACTTGCGGGAAATGAGCAGTTCTTC.

The rearrangement uses TRBV27 and TRBJ2-1; maybe TRBD2 (7 bases). Trimming took 10 bases from V and 8 from J, leaving 18 bases between them. CDR3 size: 13 residues. The germline V gene encodes CDR1 MNHEY and CDR2 SMNVEV (reference sequence). Written as DNA, the CDR3 is TGTGCCACCGGCGGGGGCAGGGTCCATGAGCAGTTCTTC. Translating gives CATGGGRVHEQFF.

The J gene is TRBJ2-4, the V gene TRBV11-3; a weak D match, TRBD1 (5 bases). Germline-derived CDR1 and CDR2 are SGHNT and YENEEA. Trimming left V 9 bases short and J 0 bases short, with 21 bases between. The CDR3 contains 17 residues. CDR3 nucleotides: TGTGCCAGTCCACCGGACACGCGAATACTAGCCAAAAACATTCAGTACTTC. This encodes CASPPDTRILAKNIQYF.

The chain combines TRBV19 with TRBJ2-2, with D maybe TRBD2 (5 bases). CDR3 length equals 14 residues. Germline CDR1 and CDR2: LNHDA and SQIVND (reference sequence). The germline V and J ends were trimmed by 8 bases and 4 bases, with 14 bases remaining between them. The CDR3 spells CASGESGFTGELFF. CDR3 coding DNA: TGTGCCAGTGGGGAGAGCGGTTTCACCGGGGAGCTGTTTTTT. Full variable domain (outside the CDR3, taken from reference TRBV19 and TRBJ2-2): DGGITQSPKYLFRKEGQNVTLSCEQNLNHDAMYWYRQDPGQGLRLIYYSQIVNDFQKGDIAEGYSVSREKKESFPLTVTSAQKNPTAFYLCASGESGFTGELFFGEGSRLTVL.

This chain uses TRBV11-2 with TRBJ1-1, with TRBD1 matching 7 bases. The germline V gene encodes CDR1 SGHAT and CDR2 FQNNGV. J was trimmed by 1 base and V by 2 bases; bases with no gene match: 4. The CDR3 sequence is 15 residues long. CDR3 residues: CASSLTTGANTEAFF. CDR3 nucleotides: TGTGCCAGCAGCTTAACAACAGGGGCGAACACTGAAGCTTTCTTT.

The genes are TRBV5-4 and TRBJ2-7, with a tentative D call TRBD2 (5 bases). Germline V lookup: CDR1 SGHNT, CDR2 YYREEE (reference sequence). Trimming left V 2 bases short and J 3 bases short, with 15 bases between. The CDR3 runs 15 residues. The CDR3 DNA follows: TGTGCCAGCAGCTTCGGAGCGGAGTTAATCTACGAGCAGTACTTC. Amino acids: CASSFGAELIYEQYF.

This clone turned up a few times. J is TRBJ2-7 and V is TRBV2; 9 bases line up with TRBD1. After removal of 11 bases from V and 7 bases from J, the junction contained 9 bases not matched to a gene. Per germline, CDR1 SNHLY and CDR2 FYNNEI. The CDR3 is 12 amino acids. CDR3 sequence: CAGSRTGVEQYF. CDR3 bases: TGTGCCGGTTCGAGGACAGGGGTTGAGCAGTACTTC. Based on the CDR3 plus reference TRBV2 and TRBJ2-7, the full variable domain is EPEVTQTPSHQVTQMGQEVILRCVPISNHLYFYWYRQILGQKVEFLVSFYNNEISEKSEIFDDQFSVERPDGSNFTLKIRSTKLEDSAMYFCAGSRTGVEQYFGPGTRLTVT.

This rearrangement joins TRBV5-4 to TRBJ2-5, with 7 nucleotides matching TRBD1. CDR1 and CDR2 (germline): SGHNT, YYREEE (reference sequence). The J segment lost 2 bases and the V segment lost 4 bases, leaving 8 bases of the junction unmatched. The CDR3 consists of 15 residues. The CDR3 nucleotides are TGTGCCAGCAGCACCGCGAAGGGACAGCAAGAGACCCAGTACTTC. Its protein is CASSTAKGQQETQYF.

This chain links TRBV7-2 with TRBJ1-1; 7 bases match TRBD1. V trimming: 5 bases; J trimming: 4 bases; junction bases outside the gene matches: 4. The CDR3 sequence is 13 residues long. CDR1 SGHTA and CDR2 FQGNSA come from the germline V gene. The CDR3 region has the DNA TGTGCCAGCAGCAAACGGGACAGCACTGAAGCTTTCTTT. Amino acid sequence: CASSKRDSTEAFF.

The V gene is TRBV5-1, the J gene TRBJ2-5, with TRBD1 identical over 9 bases. In germline, CDR1 is SGHRS, CDR2 YFSETQ. V lost 4 bases and J lost 3; bases outside the gene matches: 10. The length of the CDR3 is 16 residues. The CDR3 reads CASSIGQGSGEETQYF. The CDR3 DNA follows: TGCGCCAGCAGCATAGGACAGGGGAGCGGGGAAGAGACCCAGTACTTC. The full variable domain, in which reference TRBV5-1 and TRBJ2-5 provide the parts outside the CDR3, is KAGVTQTPRYLIKTRGQQVTLSCSPISGHRSVSWYQQTPGQGLQFLFEYFSETQRNKGNFPGRFSGRQFSNSRSEMNVSTLELGDSALYLCASSIGQGSGEETQYFGPGTRLLVL.

The V call is TRBV19, the J call TRBJ2-1; 7 bases line up with TRBD2. This CDR3 region has 15 residues. V dropped 1 base and J dropped 9; count of bases not matched to a gene: 9. CDR1 and CDR2 (germline): LNHDA, SQIVND (reference sequence). CDR3 protein: CASSIAGGIGGEQFF. CDR3 bases: TGTGCCAGTAGTATAGCGGGAGGTATCGGTGGTGAGCAGTTCTTC.

In its sample, this clone was seen once. V and J are TRBV4-3 and TRBJ2-1; 7 bases match TRBD2. There are 16 residues in the CDR3. Trimming removed 5 bases from V and 9 bases from J; junction bases left unmatched: 16. CDR1 LGHNA and CDR2 YSLEER come from the germline V gene. The CDR3 bases are TGCGCCAGCAGCTTACCACTAGCGAACAAGCTCAGTGAGCAGTTCTTC. Protein: CASSLPLANKLSEQFF.

This chain uses TRBV7-2 with TRBJ2-2, with 10 bases fitting TRBD2. Germline lookup yields CDR1 SGHTA and CDR2 FQGNSA. The CDR3 runs to 16 residues. The V segment lost 2 bases and the J segment 5 bases; nucleotides outside the gene matches: 5. The CDR3 coding sequence is TGTGCCAGCAGCTTACGAAGCGGGAGGGGAACCGGGGAGCTGTTTTTT. As protein: CASSLRSGRGTGELFF.